The TCR beta chain described here comes from a study of T-cell reconstitution after alpha-beta-depleted transplantation in children. Study-wide points: One year after transplant, T-cell counts and diversity came mostly from newly produced T cells.

The library targeted TCRbeta and was prepared with unique molecular identifiers. TCRdb analysed the PCR reads with MiXCR anew, one entry per CDR3 protein. The sample has 540,000 or so distinct CDR3 sequences, around 23% seen once. A remark on this clonotype: Antigen unknown.

Germline V gene data show CDR1 as SGHVS and CDR2 as FNYEAQ. The CDR3 is 15 residues long. The ends lost 8 bases at V and 7 bases at J; junction bases unmatched: 12. The sequence was obtained from a boy under two years old who had a stem cell transplant for acute myeloid leukemia, so the T cells may come from the graft donor. The sequenced sample was PBMCs, mostly from graft donor cells, obtained 360 days after TCRalphabeta/CD19-depleted stem cell transplant. The chain carries TRBV7-6 and TRBJ2-1, with 9 bases matching TRBD2. The CDR3: CASQPTGTSRNEQFF. The CDR3 bases are TGTGCCAGCCAACCAACCGGGACTAGCAGAAATGAGCAGTTCTTC.